The 5 T cell receptor beta chains given below trace back to one sample, sequenced in a study of T-cell reconstitution after alpha-beta-depleted transplantation in children (dated by TCRdb to 2016 to 2018). Libraries were built with PCR. The sample was run on an Illumina HiSeq 2500. TCR library preparation used molecular barcoding, with unique molecular identifiers applied to normalize quantification of the TCRbeta repertoire. TCRdb applied fastp at Q25 and MiXCR to the public reads, then kept only in-frame beta chains. All rows with the same CDR3 protein become a single entry with the most common DNA and genes. Here the sample has about 500,000 distinct CDR3 sequences; approximately 32% occur a single time. The ten most abundant clones make up approximately 2.3% of the sample. Sequencing used PBMCs from the stem cell graft donor, obtained from the stem cell graft. The receptor source for this set is a human donor who donated a stem cell graft to a child with aplastic anemia.

The chain uses TRBV7-9 and TRBJ1-1; 8 bases map to TRBD1. This CDR3 contains 13 residues. Looked up from germline, CDR1 is SEHNR and CDR2 is FQNEAQ (reference sequence). The V segment lost 5 bases and the J segment 8 bases; nucleotides outside the gene matches: 7. Written as DNA, the CDR3 is TGTGCCAGCAGCCGAGGACAGGGTGTAGAAGCTTTCTTT. Its translation is CASSRGQGVEAFF.

This chain links TRBV5-5 with TRBJ2-4; perhaps TRBD2 as D (5 bases). Germline V gene sequence: CDR1 SGHKS, CDR2 YYEKEE (reference sequence). Trimming removed 1 base at V and 8 bases at J, with 13 bases between. CDR3 size: 14 residues. The CDR3 is CASSLRLPGDIQYF. The CDR3 nucleotides are TGTGCCAGCAGCTTGCGGCTTCCCGGGGACATTCAGTACTTC.

The chain links TRBV7-8 to TRBJ2-7; no reliable D call. The ends were cut back, 1 base at V and 0 bases at J, with 10 bases in the middle. CDR3 length: 15 residues. Looked up from germline, CDR1 is SGHVS and CDR2 is FQNEAQ. The CDR3: CASSLGVQSSYEQYV. In DNA, the CDR3 is TGTGCCAGCAGCTTAGGGGTCCAGAGCTCCTACGAGCAGTACGTC.

The chain has TRBV13 and TRBJ2-7; no clear D. Trimming took 4 bases from V and 4 from J, leaving 17 bases between them. This CDR3 is 15 amino acids long. From germline, CDR1 is PRHDT and CDR2 FYEKMQ (reference sequence). The CDR3 region has the DNA TGTGCCAGCAGCTCCCGACCGGGCTCCAAGTACGAGCAGTACTTC. The encoded protein is CASSSRPGSKYEQYF.

A few counts support this clonotype. The chain employs TRBV4-3 and TRBJ2-3, with TRBD2 identical over 9 bases. J gave up 6 bases and V 4 bases, and 11 bases lay outside the gene matches. Germline V CDR1 and CDR2: LGHNA, YSLEER. The CDR3 loop spans 16 amino acids. CDR3 loop: CASSLRVAGGPDTQYF. The CDR3 DNA reads as TGCGCCAGCAGCCTTAGGGTGGCGGGAGGGCCCGATACGCAGTATTTT.